The 26 T cell receptor beta chains below all came from one sample that was sequenced in a study of T cells after yellow fever vaccination. TCRdb recomputed calls from the 5' RACE reads with MiXCR, one row per CDR3 protein. The profile shows some 300,000 distinct CDR3 sequences, around 11% of them singletons. The sequences come from CD4+ T cells sorted from PBMCs, collected 45 days after the yellow fever booster vaccination. The receptors stem from a young man who received the YFV17D yellow fever vaccine.

This clonotype was seen more than once but under ten times. The rearrangement joins TRBV20-1 to TRBJ1-5; perhaps TRBD1 as D (5 bases). Germline lookup yields CDR1 DFQATT and CDR2 SNEGSKA (reference sequence). This CDR3 is built from 15 residues. Trimming removed 6 bases from V and 2 bases from J, with 17 bases in between. CDR3 nucleotide sequence: TGCAGTGCCTTCACGGGGGGTGCCGGCAATCAGCCCCAGCATTTT. Translation gives CSAFTGGAGNQPQHF.

This clonotype was seen just once. The CDR3 here is CANPWGHSTWEQYF. CDR3 coding DNA: TGTGCCAACCCTTGGGGACATTCGACTTGGGAGCAGTACTTC. The chain links TRBV7-9 to TRBJ2-7, with D tentatively TRBD1 (6 bases). The CDR3 sequence is 14 residues long. Germline lookup yields CDR1 SEHNR and CDR2 FQNEAQ (reference sequence). Deletions cut 10 bases from V and 7 bases from J, with 23 bases between.

Only a few counts were recorded for this clonotype. V usage is TRBV28 and J usage is TRBJ2-5; 9 positions agree with TRBD2. The trim removed 6 bases at V and 5 bases at J, leaving 7 bases unmatched. Germline loops: CDR1 MDHEN, CDR2 SYDVKM. CDR3 size: 14 residues. The CDR3 nucleotides are TGTGCCAGCAGAGCTAGCGGGGCGGTGGAGACCCAGTACTTC. Amino acids: CASRASGAVETQYF.

This clonotype occurred many times. The CDR3 spells CASSDRPGYEQYF. The CDR3 coding sequence is TGCGCCAGCAGCGACAGGCCCGGCTACGAGCAGTACTTC. The chain joins TRBV5-1 to TRBJ2-7; a possible D gene is TRBD1 (6 bases). This CDR3 is built from 13 residues. Germline V gene data show CDR1 as SGHRS and CDR2 as YFSETQ. Trimming removed 4 bases from V and 3 bases from J, with 11 bases in between.

This clonotype was seen repeatedly, ten times or more. V is TRBV12-3 or TRBV12-4 and J is TRBJ1-2; D is ambiguous. The CDR3 has 11 residues. V lost 0 bases to trimming and J lost 5 bases, with 1 base between them. CDR3 sequence (DNA): TGTGCCAGCAGTTTAGCTTATGGCTACACCTTC. The encoded protein is CASSLAYGYTF.

The chain uses TRBV4-1 and TRBJ2-5; TRBD2 aligns across 9 bases. This CDR3 spans 17 amino acids. Germline CDR1 and CDR2: MGHRA and YSYEKL. V was clipped by 2 bases and J by 2 bases; unmatched bases: 9. CDR3 nucleotides: TGCGCCAGCAGCCAACTCGGGGCGGGAGGGTGGCAAGAGACCCAGTACTTC. It codes for CASSQLGAGGWQETQYF.

This sequence joins TRBV7-2 and TRBJ1-1; D gene ambiguous. Trimming stripped 5 bases from V and 10 bases from J, with 17 bases between. This CDR3 has 13 residues. Germline CDR1 is SGHTA and CDR2 is FQGNSA. The CDR3 sequence is CASSPRGEQVAFF. The CDR3 DNA sequence: TGTGCCAGCAGCCCCCGCGGGGAGCAGGTAGCTTTCTTT.

V gene TRBV6-5 combines with J gene TRBJ2-5; 7 positions match TRBD1. The CDR3 length is 15 residues. V was pared by 5 bases and J by 2 bases, with 8 bases of the junction left unmatched. CDR1 is MNHEY and CDR2 is SVGAGI in the germline V gene. CDR3 nucleotide sequence: TGTGCCAGCAGTCCGACCGGGACAGTACAAGAGACCCAGTACTTC. Protein product: CASSPTGTVQETQYF.

This chain uses TRBV12-3 or TRBV12-4 with TRBJ1-1; tentatively, D is TRBD1 (5 bases). The CDR3 covers 16 residues. Trimming pared 6 bases from V and 4 bases from J, leaving 21 bases between. DNA for the CDR3: TGTGCCAGCAGCACCTCGGGGGGGGATCGAAGCACTGAAGCTTTCTTT. This translates into CASSTSGGDRSTEAFF.

J is TRBJ2-1 and V is TRBV11-2, with TRBD2 matching over 9 bases. Germline CDR1 reads SGHAT; CDR2 reads FQNNGV. This CDR3 contains 15 residues. Unmatched junction bases numbered 8, after V lost 2 bases and J lost 9 bases. The chain's CDR3 is CASSLWVAGVVEQFF. In DNA form, the CDR3 reads TGTGCCAGCAGCTTATGGGTAGCGGGGGTGGTTGAGCAGTTCTTC.

This clonotype was observed many times. This chain connects TRBV12-3 or TRBV12-4 to TRBJ2-4; no definite D call. The V end was cut by 2 bases, the J end by 0 bases, with 5 bases between. The CDR3 length is 14 residues. DNA of the CDR3: TGTGCCAGCAGTTTATCCAAAGCCAAAAACATTCAGTACTTC. The encoded protein is CASSLSKAKNIQYF.

This clonotype has just a few counts. The V gene is TRBV2, the J gene TRBJ1-1; TRBD1 is a possible D gene (6 bases). V was shortened by 7 bases and J by 11 bases, with 17 bases between the two germline ends. The germline gives CDR1 SNHLY, CDR2 FYNNEI. The CDR3 contains 12 residues. The CDR3 is CASISGGASAFF. CDR3 DNA sequence: TGTGCCAGCATATCGGGGGGGGCGTCGGCTTTCTTT.

This chain uses TRBV27 with TRBJ2-3; possible D gene TRBD2, 5 bases. Trimming stripped 4 bases from V and 0 bases from J, with 17 bases between. CDR1 and CDR2 from the germline V gene are MNHEY and SMNVEV (reference sequence). This CDR3 contains 17 residues. The CDR3 region has the DNA TGTGCCAGCAGTTCATCTCGGAGGTGGGCTAGCACAGATACGCAGTATTTT. This gives the protein CASSSSRRWASTDTQYF.

The chain uses TRBV20-1 and TRBJ1-1; D gene unclear. CDR1 is DFQATT and CDR2 is SNEGSKA in the germline V gene (reference sequence). Trimming removed 1 base at V and 0 bases at J, with 12 bases between. There are 15 residues in the CDR3. This chain's CDR3 is CSARGIGQMNTEAFF. CDR3 coding DNA: TGCAGTGCTAGAGGGATAGGGCAGATGAACACTGAAGCTTTCTTT.

This clonotype was observed a few times. V gene TRBV4-2 combines with J gene TRBJ1-5; 7 bases are a match to TRBD1. V trimming: 3 bases; J trimming: 5 bases; junction bases outside the gene matches: 7. This CDR3 has 15 amino acids. Germline-derived CDR1 and CDR2 are LGHNA and YNFKEQ. The CDR3 DNA follows: TGTGCCAGCAGCCATACAGGGGCCGGGGATCAGCCCCAGCATTTT. This gives the protein CASSHTGAGDQPQHF.

As DNA, the CDR3 is TGTGCCAGCAGCCAGATGGCAGGGGGCAATGGCTACACCTTC. This encodes CASSQMAGGNGYTF. The chain has TRBV3-1 and TRBJ1-2, with TRBD1 matching over 8 bases. V shed 3 bases and J 6 bases; nucleotides not matched to a gene: 6. The length of the CDR3 is 14 residues. The germline CDR1 and CDR2 sequences are LGHDT and YNNKEL (reference sequence).

This clonotype was found many times. The chain links TRBV18 to TRBJ1-1, with 9 bases fitting TRBD1. The CDR3 runs to 16 residues. Germline CDR1 is KGHSH and CDR2 is LQKENI. Trimming at V came to 5 bases and at J to 0 bases, leaving 7 bases not matched to a gene. As DNA, the CDR3 is TGTGCCAGCTCAGCAGGGACAGGGAGCATGAACACTGAAGCTTTCTTT. Translated: CASSAGTGSMNTEAFF.

This clonotype was recorded a few times. This chain links TRBV6-5 with TRBJ2-7; D unresolved. The germline V gene encodes CDR1 MNHEY and CDR2 SVGAGI. The length of the CDR3 is 13 residues. V was shortened by 3 bases and J by 0 bases, with 6 bases between the two germline ends. The CDR3 reads CASSYRTSYEQYF. The CDR3 coding sequence is TGTGCCAGCAGTTATAGGACCTCCTACGAGCAGTACTTC.

V and J are TRBV5-1 and TRBJ1-2; D unresolved. There are 16 residues in the CDR3. The V gene lost 4 bases and the J gene lost 4 bases, with 20 bases spanning the gap. The germline gives CDR1 SGHRS, CDR2 YFSETQ. This chain's CDR3 is CASSPRAGAPSYGYTF. The CDR3 DNA follows: TGCGCCAGCAGCCCGAGAGCAGGTGCCCCTTCCTATGGCTACACCTTC.

This clonotype was counted only a few times. V is TRBV28 and J is TRBJ2-5; D remains ambiguous. CDR3 length equals 12 residues. Deletions cut 3 bases from V and 6 bases from J, with 8 bases between. Germline assignment: CDR1 MDHEN and CDR2 SYDVKM. Here the CDR3 DNA reads TGTGCCAGCAGTTTTTCACGGAAGACCCAGTACTTC. This encodes CASSFSRKTQYF.

The sample holds many counts of this clonotype. V usage is TRBV6-5 and J usage is TRBJ1-5; D is ambiguous. The germline V gene encodes CDR1 MNHEY and CDR2 SVGAGI. The CDR3 is 13 amino acids. V dropped 0 bases and J dropped 5 bases, with 5 bases sitting between them. In nucleotides, the CDR3 is TGTGCCAGCAGTTACTCGTGGGATCAGCCCCAGCATTTT. Encoded protein: CASSYSWDQPQHF.

This clonotype was seen ten or more times. The rearrangement uses TRBV5-1 and TRBJ2-3; D might be TRBD1 or TRBD2, each matching 5 bases. V lost 4 bases, J lost 4 bases, and 19 bases lay in between. There are 16 residues in the CDR3. Germline values: CDR1 SGHRS, CDR2 YFSETQ. DNA of the CDR3: TGCGCCAGCAGCAGAACGGGCCCCGGGGCGGCAGATACGCAGTATTTT. Amino acid sequence: CASSRTGPGAADTQYF.

This clonotype was counted only a few times. This rearrangement joins TRBV20-1 to TRBJ2-7; TRBD2 matches at 8 bases. Germline-derived CDR1 and CDR2 are DFQATT and SNEGSKA (reference sequence). The CDR3 length is 15 residues. The ends lost 3 bases at V and 3 bases at J; junction bases unmatched: 10. For the CDR3, the DNA is TGCAGTGCTAGGGTAGCGGGGAGGACTTACTACGAGCAGTACTTC. Protein sequence: CSARVAGRTYYEQYF.

The gene calls are TRBV5-1 and TRBJ2-2; D remains ambiguous. From germline, CDR1 is SGHRS and CDR2 YFSETQ. This CDR3 spans 18 amino acids. Trimming took off 4 bases at V and 0 bases at J, with 19 bases between the two ends. Written as DNA, the CDR3 is TGCGCCAGCAGCCACCGTTGGCCCTTCTTCCCGAACACCGGGGAGCTGTTTTTT. Translating it yields CASSHRWPFFPNTGELFF.

The genes are TRBV18 and TRBJ1-1; D gene uncertain. Germline V gives CDR1 KGHSH, CDR2 LQKENI. The ends were cut back, 2 bases at V and 7 bases at J, with 14 bases in the middle. This CDR3 is built from 14 residues. CDR3 protein: CASSPRVEGIEAFF. CDR3 nucleotides: TGTGCCAGCTCACCAAGGGTCGAGGGTATTGAAGCTTTCTTT.

This clonotype was detected many times. The DNA for the CDR3 is TGCGCCAGCAGCGCCGGACAGGGAAACACCATATATTTT. This translates into CASSAGQGNTIYF. The chain couples TRBV5-1 to TRBJ1-3; possible D gene TRBD1, 6 bases. The CDR3 has 13 amino acids. V lost 4 bases, J lost 4 bases, and 9 bases lay in between. The germline gives CDR1 SGHRS, CDR2 YFSETQ.